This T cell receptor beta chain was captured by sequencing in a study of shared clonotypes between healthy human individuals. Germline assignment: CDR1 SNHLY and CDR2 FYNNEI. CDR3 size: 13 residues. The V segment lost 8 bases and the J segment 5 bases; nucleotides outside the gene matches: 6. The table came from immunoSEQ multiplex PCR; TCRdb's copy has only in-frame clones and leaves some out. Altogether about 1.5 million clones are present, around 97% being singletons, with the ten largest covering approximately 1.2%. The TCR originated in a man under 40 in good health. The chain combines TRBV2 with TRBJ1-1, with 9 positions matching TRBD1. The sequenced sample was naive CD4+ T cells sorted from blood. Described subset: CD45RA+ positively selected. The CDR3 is CASGWDRDTEAFF. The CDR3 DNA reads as TGTGCCAGCGGCTGGGACAGGGATACTGAAGCTTTCTTT.